Shown below are 18 T cell receptor beta chains from a single sample sequenced in a study of blood T cell repertoires in COVID-19. Sequencing used immunoSEQ multiplex PCR; TCRdb keeps in-frame clones, though not all of them. This sample has nearly 80,000 clones; roughly 80% occur once, and the top ten carry 35% to 40%. Sequenced sample: peripheral blood. The receptors were gathered from a woman in her 70s with acute or convalescent COVID-19.

The chain joins TRBV29-1 to TRBJ2-1; D remains unclear. This CDR3 is 12 amino acids long. Germline loops: CDR1 SQVTM, CDR2 ANQGSEA. Trimming cost V 3 bases and J 9 bases, with 12 bases left between them. CDR3 sequence reads: CSVESLTGEQFF. The CDR3, as DNA: TGCAGCGTTGAGTCCCTGACGGGTGAGCAGTTCTTC.

V is TRBV11-3 and J is TRBJ2-5, with D possibly TRBD1 on 5 matching bases. The germline V and J ends were trimmed by 1 base and 4 bases, with 10 bases remaining between them. This CDR3 is built from 14 residues. Germline V gene lookup returns CDR1 SGHNT and CDR2 YENEEA. The CDR3 DNA follows: TGTGCCAGCAGCTTAGCAGGGTTAGGAGAGACCCAGTACTTC. It is translated as CASSLAGLGETQYF.

This chain links TRBV30 with TRBJ1-2; 10 positions agree with TRBD1. The CDR3 totals 15 residues. Looked up from germline, CDR1 is GTSNPN and CDR2 is SVGIG (reference sequence). Losses at the gene ends were 2 bases for V and 7 bases for J; bases not matched to a gene: 10. CDR3 in DNA: TGTGCCTGGAGTCAATTTGGGACAGGGGAATCTGGCTACACCTTC. It codes for CAWSQFGTGESGYTF.

The chain carries TRBV30 and TRBJ2-1; the match to TRBD2 covers 7 bases. This CDR3 contains 15 residues. J lost 7 bases, V lost 5 bases, and 14 bases had no gene match. Germline V lookup: CDR1 GTSNPN, CDR2 SVGIG (reference sequence). The CDR3 reads CAWGEEGRAGNEQFF. The CDR3 DNA reads TGTGCCTGGGGGGAGGAGGGGAGGGCCGGGAATGAGCAGTTCTTC.

A word on this clone: Other DNA sequences of this sample code for an identical CDR3. The V and J genes are TRBV19 and TRBJ2-5; D remains ambiguous. The CDR3 is made up of 15 amino acids. From germline, CDR1 is LNHDA and CDR2 SQIVND (reference sequence). Trimming removed 6 bases at V and 2 bases at J, with 16 bases between. The CDR3 DNA follows: TGTGCCAGTAGCGCCCTGTACAGCCCTCAAGAGACCCAGTACTTC. This codes for CASSALYSPQETQYF.

The genes are TRBV29-1 and TRBJ2-1; D possibly corresponds to TRBD2 (6 bases). Between the trimmed V and J ends, which lost 7 bases and 7 bases, there was a span of 17 bases. Germline loops: CDR1 SQVTM, CDR2 ANQGSEA. The CDR3 has 13 residues. The CDR3 is CSGFFGSINEQFF. CDR3 bases: TGCAGCGGGTTCTTCGGGAGTATAAATGAGCAGTTCTTC.

This clone appeared once. The chain joins TRBV7-9 to TRBJ2-3; 9 nucleotides agree with TRBD1. V dropped 5 bases and J dropped 3; count of bases not matched to a gene: 3. In germline, CDR1 is SEHNR, CDR2 FQNEAQ (reference sequence). There are 14 residues in the CDR3. Here the CDR3 reads CASSPGTGTDTQYF. CDR3 in DNA: TGTGCCAGCAGCCCGGGGACAGGGACAGATACGCAGTATTTT. Looking up the rest from reference TRBV7-9 and TRBJ2-3 gives the full variable domain: DTGVSQNPRHKITKRGQNVTFRCDPISEHNRLYWYRQTLGQGPEFLTYFQNEAQLEKSRLLSDRFSAERPKGSFSTLEIQRTEQGDSAMYLCASSPGTGTDTQYFGPGTRLTVL.

The J gene is TRBJ2-3, the V gene TRBV3-1 (or the pseudogene TRBV3-2); the D gene is possibly TRBD2 (6 bases). Germline V gives CDR1 LGHDT, CDR2 YNNKEL (reference sequence). The CDR3 totals 15 residues. V gave up 7 bases and J gave up 3 bases, with 17 bases separating them. The CDR3 DNA reads TGTGCCAGCACACACAACGGAGGAGGGACAGATACGCAGTATTTT. Its protein is CASTHNGGGTDTQYF.

The gene calls are TRBV7-8 and TRBJ2-7; TRBD2 aligns across 11 bases. CDR1 SGHVS and CDR2 FQNEAQ come from the germline V gene. This CDR3 is built from 16 residues. The trim removed 4 bases at V and 1 base at J, leaving 6 bases unmatched. The CDR3 region has the DNA TGTGCCAGCAGCTCCACACTAGCGGGAGTGTCCTACGAGCAGTACTTC. It encodes CASSSTLAGVSYEQYF. The whole variable domain, remainder taken from reference TRBV7-8 and TRBJ2-7, is GAGVSQSPRYKVAKRGQDVALRCDPISGHVSLFWYQQALGQGPEFLTYFQNEAQLDKSGLPSDRFFAERPEGSVSTLKIQRTQQEDSAVYLCASSSTLAGVSYEQYFGPGTRLTVT.

This chain links TRBV19 with TRBJ2-1; 9 bases are shared with TRBD2. The CDR3 is 16 residues long. The germline CDR1 and CDR2 sequences are LNHDA and SQIVND (reference sequence). The V segment lost 5 bases and the J segment 5 bases; nucleotides outside the gene matches: 10. The CDR3 protein is CASSPYSGSNHNEQFF. The CDR3 DNA is TGTGCCAGTAGTCCTTATAGCGGGAGTAACCACAATGAGCAGTTCTTC.

The V and J genes are TRBV18 and TRBJ1-1; D remains unclear. This CDR3 is 14 amino acids long. V lost 0 bases to trimming and J lost 5 bases, with 10 bases between them. Germline loops: CDR1 KGHSH, CDR2 LQKENI. The DNA for the CDR3 is TGTGCCAGCTCACCACCGGTTGCGGGGACTGAAGCTTTCTTT. It yields the protein CASSPPVAGTEAFF. Based on the CDR3 plus reference TRBV18 and TRBJ1-1, the full variable domain is NAGVMQNPRHLVRRRGQEARLRCSPMKGHSHVYWYRQLPEEGLKFMVYLQKENIIDESGMPKERFSAEFPKEGPSILRIQQVVRGDSAAYFCASSPPVAGTEAFFGQGTRLTVV.

The CDR3 DNA reads TGTGCCAGCAGCCCCCAGGGCCACGAGCAGTACTTC. Its translation is CASSPQGHEQYF. The chain is built from TRBV11-2 and TRBJ2-7; D may be TRBD1 (5 bases). This CDR3 spans 12 amino acids. Between the trimmed V and J ends, which lost 5 bases and 5 bases, there was a span of 10 bases. Germline values: CDR1 SGHAT, CDR2 FQNNGV.

The chain employs TRBV4-1 and TRBJ1-1; possible D gene TRBD1, 6 bases. The CDR3 is 14 amino acids. In germline, CDR1 is MGHRA, CDR2 YSYEKL. V lost 1 base and J 7 bases, leaving 13 bases between the germline ends. CDR3 protein: CASSQVSGALEAFF. The CDR3 DNA is TGCGCCAGCAGCCAAGTATCAGGGGCACTTGAAGCTTTCTTT.

V gene TRBV7-3 combines with J gene TRBJ2-5; no clear D. Trimming shortened V by 2 bases and J by 2 bases, and 6 bases separated the two germline ends. This CDR3 is built from 13 residues. Germline loops: CDR1 SGHTA, CDR2 FQGTGA. CDR3 in amino acids: CASSLVGQETQYF. DNA of the CDR3: TGTGCCAGCAGCTTAGTCGGGCAAGAGACCCAGTACTTC.

This clone was seen more than once but under ten times. The J gene is TRBJ2-1, the V gene TRBV19, with 8 bases aligning to TRBD1. CDR1 and CDR2 (germline): LNHDA, SQIVND (reference sequence). The CDR3 is 15 amino acids. J was trimmed by 2 bases and V by 3 bases; bases with no gene match: 3. Here the CDR3 DNA reads TGTGCCAGTAGTATCGGACAGGGAACCTACAATGAGCAGTTCTTC. Encoded protein: CASSIGQGTYNEQFF.

V is TRBV11-2 and J is TRBJ2-2, with no clear D. The CDR3 spans 16 residues. Deletions cut 4 bases from V and 0 bases from J, with 12 bases between. In germline, CDR1 is SGHAT, CDR2 FQNNGV. The CDR3 DNA is TGTGCCAGCAGCTGGAGCAGTCTCCCGAACACCGGGGAGCTGTTTTTT. It specifies CASSWSSLPNTGELFF.

This clone was recorded a few times. The chain has TRBV5-4 and TRBJ2-7; 9 bases fit TRBD1. The germline CDR1 and CDR2 sequences are SGHNT and YYREEE (reference sequence). CDR3 size: 13 residues. The J segment lost 6 bases and the V segment lost 5 bases, leaving 6 bases of the junction unmatched. As DNA, the CDR3 is TGTGCCAGCAGACGGGACAGGGCGGGCGAGCAGTACTTC. Protein product: CASRRDRAGEQYF.

The chain employs TRBV7-2 and TRBJ1-4, with 8 bases aligning to TRBD1. Germline-derived CDR1 and CDR2 are SGHTA and FQGNSA. Unmatched junction bases numbered 5, after V lost 4 bases and J lost 13 bases. The CDR3 loop spans 12 amino acids. The DNA of the CDR3 is TGTGCCAGCAGCTCGGACAGGGCAAGACTGTTTTTT. It is translated as CASSSDRARLFF.